Below are 5 T cell receptor beta chains sequenced from a single sample in a study of shared clonotypes between healthy human individuals. Sequencing was performed with immunoSEQ multiplex PCR; in TCRdb, only in-frame clones are kept and a portion is missing. The data contain some 2.3 million clones, approximately 95% of them seen just once; the ten biggest clones take up 0.39%. Material for sequencing was naive CD4+ T cells from PBMCs. Subset noted: CD45RA+ positively selected. The receptors derive from a man aged 18 to 35 in good health. Some clones in this sample may be carry-over from other donors' samples.

The chain uses TRBV5-6 and TRBJ2-3; TRBD2 matches 11 bases. The CDR3 totals 17 residues. The V gene's germline CDR1 is SGHDT and CDR2 YYEEEE. Unmatched junction bases numbered 19, after V lost 3 bases and J lost 13 bases. The CDR3 DNA follows: TGTGCCAGCAGCTCCGACTACGGGACTAGCGGAGTCCTTAGGGAGTATTTT. Translating gives CASSSDYGTSGVLREYF. Variable domain in full (rest from reference TRBV5-6 and TRBJ2-3): DAGVTQSPTHLIKTRGQQVTLRCSPKSGHDTVSWYQQALGQGPQFIFQYYEEEERQRGNFPDRFSGHQFPNYSSELNVNALLLGDSALYLCASSSDYGTSGVLREYFGPGTRLTVL.

The chain joins TRBV28 to TRBJ2-5; tentative D call: TRBD2 (7 bases). V lost 4 bases and J 5 bases, leaving 20 bases between the germline ends. There are 16 residues in the CDR3. Germline CDR1 and CDR2: MDHEN and SYDVKM. CDR3 in amino acids: CASSSPGGPGAETQYF. CDR3 DNA sequence: TGTGCCAGCAGTTCCCCCGGGGGGCCAGGGGCGGAGACCCAGTACTTC.

This chain uses TRBV5-1 with TRBJ2-7; the D gene could be TRBD1 or TRBD2 (5 bases each). Germline V CDR1 and CDR2: SGHRS, YFSETQ. The CDR3 is 13 amino acids. Trimming cost V 5 bases and J 5 bases, with 14 bases left between them. In nucleotides, the CDR3 is TGCGCCAGCAGTCCCGACGGGGCCCACGAGCAGTACTTC. Its translation is CASSPDGAHEQYF.

V and J are TRBV9 and TRBJ2-1; weak D call: TRBD2 (5 bases). This CDR3 has 13 residues. V was shortened by 0 bases and J by 9 bases, with 10 bases between the two germline ends. Germline V gene lookup returns CDR1 SGDLS and CDR2 YYNGEE. The CDR3 coding sequence is TGTGCCAGCAGCGTAGGGTTAGCGACTGAGCAGTTCTTC. This translates into CASSVGLATEQFF.

V usage is TRBV5-1 and J usage is TRBJ1-5; D uncertain. V dropped 0 bases and J dropped 7 bases, with 14 bases sitting between them. The CDR3 length is 15 residues. The germline CDR1 and CDR2 sequences are SGHRS and YFSETQ. CDR3: CASSLGGSADQPQHF. The CDR3 region has the DNA TGCGCCAGCAGCTTGGGAGGCAGCGCTGACCAGCCCCAGCATTTT.